This TCR beta chain was identified during a study of blood T cell repertoires in COVID-19 (dated by TCRdb to the early 2020s). Turning to the overall study: Collaborator samples came from the United States, Italy and Spain and covered acute and convalescent phases of COVID-19. The repertoires were released in a freely available public database intended as a resource for research on the immune response to SARS-CoV-2. The prospective study material was composed of cDNA or gDNA derived from T cells, B-cell-depleted T cells, or PBMCs. The samples were drawn from the first 160 participants of the ongoing ImmuneRACE study and from 1,254 subjects provided by 6 global collaborators. Deeply sampled blood TCRbeta repertoires from subjects exposed to, actively infected with, or recovered from COVID-19 were included in the dataset. Where HLA class I and class II types were available, the types were taken from metadata supplied by the sample provider, not from assay-based typing. The sample metadata nearly always contained a de-identified subject ID, COVID-19 status, age in years and sex. Overall results and qualifications from the work: The amount of clinical and demographic metadata varied by source and participant and was provided uncurated.

Germline trimming amounts to 3 bases on V and 4 bases on J, with 5 as the count of junction bases outside the gene matches. The germline V gene (reference sequence) yields LNHDA for CDR1 and SQIVND for CDR2. The CDR3 covers 15 residues, taking in both the cysteine and the phenylalanine. The only DNA kept is the CDR3, 45 bases in frame from the first base. Collaborating institutions collected whole blood in K2EDTA tubes following their own protocols. For TCRbeta analysis, collaborators shipped samples in one of three forms: frozen whole blood, isolated PBMCs, or DNA extracted from either of those sample types. TCRbeta CDR3 regions were amplified from genomic DNA using the immunoSEQ Assay, a bias-controlled multiplex PCR. Per the source publication's procedure: Nucleated cell counts per sample were estimated from amplification of reference gene primers within the assay. Sequence reads were collapsed and filtered to measure the absolute abundance of every unique TCRbeta CDR3 rearrangement. For each sample, productive Simpson clonality was calculated as the square root of Simpson's diversity index across productive rearrangements. The table comes from immuneACCESS by way of TCRdb, which keeps in-frame sequences with V and J called. Part of the clones is missing from these tables; in studies checked, under half for an unresolved V gene and the rest for unknown reasons. That table gives V, J and clone size, and the DNA gave D and trimming. Across this sample there are around 400,000 clones, with 80% to 90% seen only once. Over 1% of the sample belongs to the ten largest clones.

This clone was found a few times. Its antigen remains unidentified. The input lacks base qualities; no much larger clone sits a single base away. The clonotype comes from a man aged 40-55 years with acute or convalescent COVID-19. This chain joins TRBV19 to TRBJ1-5; TRBD1 fits 8 bases in the junction. Material: peripheral blood. CDR3 region: CASSMDREENQPQHF. The DNA sequence reads TGTGCCAGTAGTATGGACAGGGAGGAGAATCAGCCCCAGCATTTT. With all but the CDR3 taken from the reference TRBV19 and TRBJ1-5 genes, the full variable domain is: DGGITQSPKYLFRKEGQNVTLSCEQNLNHDAMYWYRQDPGQGLRLIYYSQIVNDFQKGDIAEGYSVSREKKESFPLTVTSAQKNPTAFYLCASSMDREENQPQHFGDGTRLSIL.